The 10 T cell receptor beta chains given below trace back to one sample, sequenced in a study of cytomegalovirus exposure and HLA in healthy donors. Sequencing used immunoSEQ multiplex PCR; TCRdb keeps in-frame clones, though not all of them. Among about 110,000 clones listed, about nine tenths were seen once. Sequencing used PBMCs. The receptors here all came from a woman in her late teens or twenties in good health and CMV-seropositive.

This clone was found once. The genes are TRBV7-2 and TRBJ2-7, with TRBD1 as a possible D gene (7 bases). The V end lost 5 bases, the J end lost 3 bases, and 14 bases lay between the germline ends. The germline CDR1 and CDR2 sequences are SGHTA and FQGNSA. The CDR3 contains 14 residues. CDR3 protein: CASSPPGGNYEQYF. CDR3 DNA sequence: TGTGCCAGCAGCCCCCCAGGGGGGAACTACGAGCAGTACTTC.

V usage is TRBV5-6 and J usage is TRBJ2-7, with D perhaps TRBD2 (5 bases). V was pared by 4 bases and J by 3 bases, with 11 bases between. The CDR3 length is 13 residues. Germline CDR1 SGHDT, CDR2 YYEEEE. The CDR3 loop is CASSRRGSYEQYV. The CDR3 DNA follows: TGTGCCAGCAGCCGACGAGGGAGCTACGAGCAGTACGTC.

This clone was counted once. J is TRBJ1-5 and V is TRBV6-1; TRBD1 is a possible D gene (6 bases). Germline assignment: CDR1 MNHNS and CDR2 SASEGT. This CDR3 is 13 amino acids long. Trimming shortened V by 3 bases and J by 4 bases, and 7 bases separated the two germline ends. The CDR3: CASSDRGNQPQHF. CDR3 DNA: TGTGCCAGCAGTGACAGGGGAAATCAGCCCCAGCATTTT.

The chain has TRBV19 and TRBJ1-4, with D perhaps TRBD1 (5 bases). The ends were cut back, 5 bases at V and 5 bases at J, with 12 bases in the middle. In germline, CDR1 is LNHDA, CDR2 SQIVND (reference sequence). The CDR3 contains 14 residues. The DNA for the CDR3 is TGTGCCAGTAGTCAGGAGGGACCGAATGAAAAACTGTTTTTT. It codes for CASSQEGPNEKLFF.

This clone appeared a single time. The chain couples TRBV28 to TRBJ1-5, with 8 bases that match TRBD1. V gave up 6 bases and J gave up 7 bases; unmatched junction bases: 5. The CDR3 is 13 residues long. In germline, CDR1 is MDHEN, CDR2 SYDVKM. CDR3 DNA: TGTGCCAGCAGAGGGGACAGGTGGCAGCCCCAGCATTTT. Translated: CASRGDRWQPQHF.

This chain links TRBV9 with TRBJ1-1, with a tentative D call TRBD1 (6 bases). Germline values: CDR1 SGDLS, CDR2 YYNGEE. The CDR3 has 14 amino acids. Trimming pared 4 bases from V and 2 bases from J, leaving 12 bases between. This CDR3 is CASSKRQANTEAFF. CDR3 in DNA: TGTGCCAGCAGCAAAAGACAGGCCAACACTGAAGCTTTCTTT.

This chain links TRBV6-5 with TRBJ2-3; the D is unclear. The CDR3 has 13 amino acids. CDR1 and CDR2 (germline): MNHEY, SVGAGI. The V and J ends lost 7 bases and 0 bases respectively, with 8 bases between them. CDR3 amino acids: CASTHSSTDTQYF. The CDR3, as DNA: TGTGCCAGCACCCACTCTAGCACAGATACGCAGTATTTT.

The V gene is TRBV9, the J gene TRBJ1-3; no firm D call. Germline V CDR1 and CDR2: SGDLS, YYNGEE. The V and J ends lost 3 bases and 1 base respectively, with 5 bases between them. The CDR3 is 13 residues long. The CDR3 bases are TGTGCCAGCAGCGAGAGGTCTGGAAACACCATATATTTT. It is translated as CASSERSGNTIYF.

This sequence joins TRBV6-5 and TRBJ1-2; D call uncertain. Germline assignment: CDR1 MNHEY and CDR2 SVGAGI. V lost 0 bases and J 7 bases, leaving 9 bases between the germline ends. The CDR3 has 13 amino acids. DNA of the CDR3: TGTGCCAGCAGTTACTCTAGAGGATCTGGCTACACCTTC. It codes for CASSYSRGSGYTF.

This chain joins TRBV5-6 and TRBJ2-7; TRBD1 aligns across 10 bases. V lost 4 bases and J lost 7; bases outside the gene matches: 8. The CDR3 has 14 amino acids. Germline V gives CDR1 SGHDT, CDR2 YYEEEE. CDR3 in DNA: TGTGCCAGCAGCAGACGACAGGGGGCCAGGGAGCAGTACGTC. Translation: CASSRRQGAREQYV.